A single sample is the source of the 20 T cell receptor beta chains below, sequenced in a study of human T cells and chemical hapten exposure. MiXCR, applied by TCRdb to the RACE reads, yields one record per CDR3 protein. Here the sample spans about 110,000 distinct CDR3 sequences, 9.2% being singletons. Time point of the sample: patch test 2, 6 weeks after DPC sensitization. Indicated treatment: therapeutic diphenylcyclopropenone sensitization with weekly scalp DPC. Sequencing was performed on whole blood, taken in connection with sensitization to the hapten diphenylcyclopropenone (DPC). These receptors all come from a middle-aged woman with alopecia areata. Some clones in this sample may be carry-over from other donors' samples.

This clonotype turned up a few times. V is TRBV18 and J is TRBJ2-3; 8 bases agree with TRBD1. The CDR3 runs 17 residues. Losses at the gene ends were 5 bases for V and 0 bases for J; bases not matched to a gene: 10. Per the germline V gene, CDR1 is KGHSH and CDR2 is LQKENI. This CDR3 reads CASSATRQGFSTDTQYF. CDR3 DNA: TGTGCCAGCTCAGCTACCCGACAGGGGTTTAGCACAGATACGCAGTATTTT. The complete variable domain, with remaining parts taken from reference TRBV18 and TRBJ2-3, reads NAGVMQNPRHLVRRRGQEARLRCSPMKGHSHVYWYRQLPEEGLKFMVYLQKENIIDESGMPKERFSAEFPKEGPSILRIQQVVRGDSAAYFCASSATRQGFSTDTQYFGPGTRLTVL.

This clonotype was observed many times. This rearrangement joins TRBV5-5 to TRBJ2-7; 12 positions agree with TRBD2. Germline V CDR1 and CDR2: SGHKS, YYEKEE (reference sequence). V was pared by 4 bases and J by 12 bases, with 11 bases of the junction left unmatched. The CDR3 consists of 14 residues. The CDR3 region is CASSPILAGGPPYF. The CDR3 DNA follows: TGTGCCAGCAGCCCGATCCTAGCGGGGGGGCCTCCGTACTTC.

This clonotype was seen ten or more times. The chain joins TRBV13 to TRBJ2-3; D gene unclear. This CDR3 region has 15 residues. V was shortened by 1 base and J by 3 bases, with 11 bases between the two germline ends. Germline CDR1 reads PRHDT; CDR2 reads FYEKMQ (reference sequence). This CDR3 is CASSLDTEETDTQYF. The CDR3 nucleotides are TGTGCCAGCAGCTTAGACACTGAGGAAACAGATACGCAGTATTTT.

This clonotype was found a few times. The V call is TRBV27, the J call TRBJ2-3; 7 positions match TRBD2. Trimming at V came to 8 bases and at J to 1 base, leaving 9 bases not matched to a gene. The CDR3 is made up of 15 amino acids. Germline CDR1 reads MNHEY; CDR2 reads SMNVEV (reference sequence). CDR3 nucleotide sequence: TGTGCCAGCGGGGTATGGGGGGGGGGCACAGATACGCAGTATTTT. Encoded protein: CASGVWGGGTDTQYF.

This clonotype has only a few counts. The V gene is TRBV4-3, the J gene TRBJ1-5; no reliable D call. V lost 3 bases to trimming and J lost 13 bases, with 16 bases between them. CDR3 length: 13 amino acids. Germline CDR1 is LGHNA and CDR2 is YSLEER. Written as DNA, the CDR3 is TGCGCCAGCAGCCAGACGATCGCGGTAAGGCAGCATTTT. Encoded protein: CASSQTIAVRQHF.

This clonotype has at least ten counts. The rearrangement links TRBV6-5 to TRBJ2-7; D is undetermined. The V end lost 6 bases, the J end lost 7 bases, and 19 bases lay between the germline ends. This CDR3 spans 14 amino acids. Germline loops: CDR1 MNHEY, CDR2 SVGAGI. CDR3 nucleotides: TGTGCCAGCAGGCAGTGGGAAGATTTGAGGGAGCAGTACTTC. Its translation is CASRQWEDLREQYF.

This chain joins TRBV20-1 and TRBJ2-5; no reliable D call. V shed 0 bases and J shed 5 bases, with 1 base lying between them. CDR3 length: 10 residues. Germline V lookup: CDR1 DFQATT, CDR2 SNEGSKA (reference sequence). CDR3: CSAREETQYF. CDR3 sequence (DNA): TGCAGTGCTAGAGAGGAGACCCAGTACTTC.

This clonotype was seen repeatedly, ten times or more. CDR3 in amino acids: CAWSVRGAKLFF. The CDR3, as DNA: TGTGCCTGGAGTGTACGCGGGGCGAAACTGTTTTTT. The chain recombines TRBV30 with TRBJ1-4; D perhaps matches TRBD1 (5 bases). Germline CDR1 is GTSNPN and CDR2 is SVGIG (reference sequence). The ends were cut back, 0 bases at V and 11 bases at J, with 10 bases in the middle. There are 12 residues in the CDR3.

The sample holds many counts of this clonotype. This chain uses TRBV20-1 with TRBJ2-2; 13 nucleotides match TRBD2. The junction had 8 bases not matched to a gene; V was cut back by 6 bases and J by 7 bases. Germline CDR1 and CDR2: DFQATT and SNEGSKA (reference sequence). The CDR3 covers 15 residues. The CDR3: CSASTSGGAGGELFF. The CDR3, as DNA: TGCAGTGCCTCCACTAGCGGGGGGGCCGGCGGGGAGCTGTTTTTT.

The chain employs TRBV27 and TRBJ2-7, with 7 bases lining up with TRBD1. This CDR3 is 14 amino acids long. V shed 6 bases, J shed 3 bases, and the junction held 8 bases outside the gene matches. Germline V gene lookup returns CDR1 MNHEY and CDR2 SMNVEV (reference sequence). The CDR3 spells CASSIGTVDYEQYF. Written as DNA, the CDR3 is TGTGCCAGCAGCATCGGGACAGTGGACTACGAGCAGTACTTC.

This clonotype occurred a few times. A read error may explain this, as a much larger clone is one base away. The chain couples TRBV4-1 to TRBJ1-1; perhaps TRBD1 as D (6 bases). The CDR3 totals 15 residues. The germline gives CDR1 MGHRA, CDR2 YSYEKL. The CDR3 sequence: CASSQAFTGFAGALF. The CDR3 DNA follows: TGCGCCAGCAGCCAAGCCTTTACAGGATTCGCGGGGGCTCTCTTT.

This clonotype was picked up a small number of times. The genes are TRBV28 and TRBJ1-1, with 7 nucleotides matching TRBD1. Germline V gene lookup returns CDR1 MDHEN and CDR2 SYDVKM. This CDR3 comprises 18 residues. After removal of 7 bases from V and 1 base from J, the junction contained 18 bases not matched to a gene. CDR3 protein: CASNRQGRASKTNTEAFF. CDR3 coding DNA: TGTGCCAGCAACAGACAGGGAAGGGCTAGCAAAACGAACACTGAAGCTTTCTTT.

This clonotype was observed many times. CDR3 residues: CASSPQGGDGYTF. Written as DNA, the CDR3 is TGTGCCAGCAGCCCCCAAGGGGGCGATGGCTACACCTTC. V is TRBV7-2 and J is TRBJ1-2; 7 bases agree with TRBD1. The V gene end was trimmed by 5 bases and the J gene end by 6 bases; junction bases not matched to a gene: 6. Per germline, CDR1 SGHTA and CDR2 FQGNSA. CDR3 length: 13 amino acids.

The rearrangement uses TRBV6-2 or TRBV6-3 and TRBJ1-2, with no clear D. Germline V gives CDR1 MNHEY, CDR2 SVGEGT. This CDR3 spans 11 amino acids. With 7 bases removed from V and 4 bases from J, the gap between germline ends came to 7 bases. The CDR3 region is CASTSAYGYTF. The DNA for the CDR3 is TGTGCCAGCACGTCAGCCTATGGCTACACCTTC.

The V gene is TRBV7-2, the J gene TRBJ2-1, with 11 bases lining up with TRBD2. Per the germline V gene, CDR1 is SGHTA and CDR2 is FQGNSA. Germline trimming cut 5 bases from V and 7 bases from J; bases unmatched to any gene: 4. The CDR3 is 14 amino acids. The CDR3 is CASSIRLAGNEQFF. The CDR3 nucleotides read TGTGCCAGCAGCATTCGACTAGCGGGGAATGAGCAGTTCTTC.

This clonotype has at least ten counts. This chain joins TRBV7-9 and TRBJ1-2, with D perhaps matching TRBD1 (5 bases). Germline V gene lookup returns CDR1 SEHNR and CDR2 FQNEAQ (reference sequence). V was cut by 3 bases and J by 6 bases, with 5 bases left in between. The CDR3 has 11 amino acids. Written as DNA, the CDR3 is TGTGCCAGCAGCTTGACAGATGGCTACACCTTC. Translated, it gives CASSLTDGYTF. The full variable domain, its missing parts supplied by reference TRBV7-9 and TRBJ1-2, is DTGVSQNPRHKITKRGQNVTFRCDPISEHNRLYWYRQTLGQGPEFLTYFQNEAQLEKSRLLSDRFSAERPKGSFSTLEIQRTEQGDSAMYLCASSLTDGYTFGSGTRLTVV.

Only a few counts were recorded for this clonotype. V usage is TRBV6-6 and J usage is TRBJ2-5; D is unclear. Germline V lookup: CDR1 MNHNY, CDR2 SVGAGI (reference sequence). V was shortened by 6 bases and J by 5 bases, with 13 bases between the two germline ends. This CDR3 has 13 amino acids. The CDR3 DNA is TGTGCCAGCAGCCTTACTCCGTCCGAGACCCAGTACTTC. This gives the protein CASSLTPSETQYF.

V usage is TRBV9 and J usage is TRBJ2-2; D perhaps matches TRBD1 (5 bases). This CDR3 has 13 amino acids. Germline CDR1 is SGDLS and CDR2 is YYNGEE. V was pared by 3 bases and J by 5 bases, with 8 bases between. The CDR3 is CASSAGLTGELFF. Written as DNA, the CDR3 is TGTGCCAGCAGCGCAGGGTTGACCGGGGAGCTGTTTTTT.

This clonotype was recorded once. The chain is built from TRBV5-4 and TRBJ2-7; 11 positions match TRBD2. Germline V gene sequence: CDR1 SGHNT, CDR2 YYREEE (reference sequence). Trimming took 0 bases from V and 5 from J; bases not matched to a gene: 7. The CDR3 loop spans 16 amino acids. The CDR3 DNA follows: TGTGCCAGCAGCTTGGATCTAGCGGGGGGCCGGAACGAGCAGTACTTC. Encoded protein: CASSLDLAGGRNEQYF.

This clonotype was seen more than once but under ten times. J is TRBJ1-5 and V is TRBV4-3; possible D gene TRBD1, 5 bases. The CDR3 runs 15 residues. Trimming cost V 3 bases and J 3 bases, with 12 bases left between them. CDR1 and CDR2 from the germline V gene are LGHNA and YSLEER. The CDR3 DNA follows: TGCGCCAGCAGCCAGGGGCCGGATATCAATCAGCCCCAGCATTTT. Encoded protein: CASSQGPDINQPQHF.